A single sample gave rise to the 10 T cell receptor beta chains below, sequenced in a study of OX40 agonist ivuxolimab in advanced cancers. Libraries were made using the immunoSEQ multiplex PCR assay. TCRdb carries this immuneACCESS record with in-frame sequences only. Its versions omit some clonotypes, under half of them owing to an unresolved V gene in the studies checked, with the rest unexplained. The sample table lists about 70,000 clones, 85% of them with a count of one. Together, the top ten hold over 5% of the sample. The sample was CD4+ or CD8+ T cells sorted from blood, taken in a trial of the OX40 agonist ivuxolimab. The origin of the receptors is an adult with an advanced solid tumor such as melanoma, head and neck, liver or kidney cancer.

V gene TRBV7-9 combines with J gene TRBJ1-1; D gene ambiguous. The CDR3 covers 13 residues. Germline CDR1 is SEHNR and CDR2 is FQNEAQ (reference sequence). Trimming shortened V by 2 bases and J by 1 base, and 5 bases separated the two germline ends. In DNA, the CDR3 is TGTGCCAGCAGCTTAACAGCGAACACTGAAGCTTTCTTT. This sequence encodes CASSLTANTEAFF.

V is TRBV4-2 and J is TRBJ2-7; 9 bases line up with TRBD2. The V segment lost 5 bases and the J segment 7 bases; nucleotides outside the gene matches: 12. Germline loops: CDR1 LGHNA, CDR2 YNFKEQ. CDR3 length equals 15 residues. The CDR3 protein is CASSSELAGLGEQYF. The CDR3 nucleotides are TGTGCCAGCAGCTCCGAACTAGCGGGCCTTGGGGAGCAGTACTTC.

The rearrangement links TRBV5-1 to TRBJ2-5; tentative D call: TRBD2 (6 bases). This CDR3 contains 16 residues. Germline lookup yields CDR1 SGHRS and CDR2 YFSETQ. Trimming stripped 4 bases from V and 1 base from J, with 17 bases between. The DNA for the CDR3 is TGCGCCAGCAGCCCCCTTCGAGCGGGTATCCAAGAGACCCAGTACTTC. Translating gives CASSPLRAGIQETQYF.

V usage is TRBV28 and J usage is TRBJ2-7; 7 bases match TRBD1. Trimming took 5 bases from V and 0 from J; bases not matched to a gene: 7. The CDR3 has 15 residues. Germline values: CDR1 MDHEN, CDR2 SYDVKM. DNA for the CDR3: TGTGCCAGCAGTAAGCCCGGGACAGCCTCCTACGAGCAGTACTTC. This encodes CASSKPGTASYEQYF.

This clone was found a few times. V usage is TRBV4-2 and J usage is TRBJ2-1; 11 bases match TRBD2. The CDR3 has 16 amino acids. J lost 6 bases, V lost 3 bases, and 7 bases had no gene match. The germline V gene has CDR1 LGHNA and CDR2 YNFKEQ. CDR3 residues: CASSHALAGGSNEQFF. CDR3 nucleotides: TGTGCCAGCAGCCATGCCCTAGCGGGGGGCTCCAATGAGCAGTTCTTC.

The rearrangement joins TRBV28 to TRBJ2-7, with 9 bases matching TRBD1. With V trimmed by 6 bases and J by 0 bases, 6 bases remained unmatched. This CDR3 is 15 amino acids long. The germline V gene encodes CDR1 MDHEN and CDR2 SYDVKM. CDR3 bases: TGTGCCAGCAGCCAGGGACAGGGATTCTCCTACGAGCAGTACTTC. Encoded protein: CASSQGQGFSYEQYF.

The J gene is TRBJ2-1, the V gene TRBV5-6; D uncertain. Germline CDR1 reads SGHDT; CDR2 reads YYEEEE. CDR3 length: 14 residues. Trimming left V 2 bases short and J 8 bases short, with 14 bases between. The CDR3 loop reads CASSFPTRLYEQFF. Here the CDR3 DNA reads TGTGCCAGCAGCTTCCCCACCAGGTTGTATGAGCAGTTCTTC.

The V call is TRBV5-1, the J call TRBJ2-7; 12 nucleotides agree with TRBD2. CDR3 size: 14 residues. V was clipped by 7 bases and J by 4 bases; unmatched bases: 6. Germline V gene lookup returns CDR1 SGHRS and CDR2 YFSETQ. The CDR3 coding sequence is TGCGCCAGCGGTACTAGCGGGAGGCCATACGAGCAGTACTTC. This gives the protein CASGTSGRPYEQYF.

The gene calls are TRBV4-3 and TRBJ1-2, with 8 bases aligning to TRBD1. Unmatched junction bases numbered 8, after V lost 0 bases and J lost 8 bases. In germline, CDR1 is LGHNA, CDR2 YSLEER. The CDR3 sequence is 15 residues long. CDR3 sequence: CASSQDSTGDFGYTF. The CDR3 coding sequence is TGCGCCAGCAGCCAAGATTCGACAGGGGACTTCGGCTACACCTTC.

The V call is TRBV7-9, the J call TRBJ2-7, with D perhaps matching TRBD2 (6 bases). V shed 5 bases and J shed 5 bases, with 16 bases lying between them. CDR1 and CDR2 from the germline V gene are SEHNR and FQNEAQ (reference sequence). The CDR3 contains 14 residues. CDR3 loop: CASSNRDSVHEQYF. The CDR3 nucleotides are TGTGCCAGCAGCAACCGGGACTCGGTTCACGAGCAGTACTTC.